The sequence of this T cell receptor beta chain was determined in a study of T cell repertoires in cytomegalovirus infection. About the research overall: Epitope selection comprised recently identified HLA-C-restricted CMV epitopes and well-studied HLA-B-restricted CMV epitopes.

Details on this clonotype: Its antigen is not known.

Germline values: CDR1 LGHNA, CDR2 YSLEER. This CDR3 has 18 residues. V was pared by 0 bases and J by 0 bases, with 15 bases between. Using its own MiXCR run on the reads, TCRdb lists one record per CDR3 protein. The table has over 95,000 distinct CDR3 sequences, about 30% seen once. The sequence was collected from a human donor in good health (CMV status not recorded). Some clones in this sample may be carry-over from other donors' samples. Sequencing used CD8+ T cells from cultured PBMCs, obtained from culture after CMV antigen stimulation. The chain carries TRBV4-3 and TRBJ2-1; tentatively, D is TRBD2 (5 bases). Here the CDR3 reads CASSQDPGLPSSYNEQFF. Written as DNA, the CDR3 is TGCGCCAGCAGCCAAGATCCCGGACTCCCGAGCTCCTACAATGAGCAGTTCTTC.